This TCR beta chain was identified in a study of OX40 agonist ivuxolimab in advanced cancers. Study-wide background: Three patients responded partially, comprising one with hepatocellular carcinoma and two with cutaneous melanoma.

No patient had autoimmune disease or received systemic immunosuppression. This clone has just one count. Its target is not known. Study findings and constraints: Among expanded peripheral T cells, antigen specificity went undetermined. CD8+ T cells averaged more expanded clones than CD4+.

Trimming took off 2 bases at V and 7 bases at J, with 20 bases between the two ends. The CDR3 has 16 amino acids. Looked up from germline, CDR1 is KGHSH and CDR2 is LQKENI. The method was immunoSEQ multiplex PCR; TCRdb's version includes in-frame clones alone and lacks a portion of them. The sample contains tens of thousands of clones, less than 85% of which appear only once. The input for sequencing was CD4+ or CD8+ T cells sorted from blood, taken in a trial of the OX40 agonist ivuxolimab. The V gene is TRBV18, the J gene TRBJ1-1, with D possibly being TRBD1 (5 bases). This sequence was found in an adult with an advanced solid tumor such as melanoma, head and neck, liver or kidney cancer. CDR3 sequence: CASSPIRSRLGVEAFF. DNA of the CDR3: TGTGCCAGCTCACCAATAAGAAGCAGGCTAGGGGTTGAAGCTTTCTTT.